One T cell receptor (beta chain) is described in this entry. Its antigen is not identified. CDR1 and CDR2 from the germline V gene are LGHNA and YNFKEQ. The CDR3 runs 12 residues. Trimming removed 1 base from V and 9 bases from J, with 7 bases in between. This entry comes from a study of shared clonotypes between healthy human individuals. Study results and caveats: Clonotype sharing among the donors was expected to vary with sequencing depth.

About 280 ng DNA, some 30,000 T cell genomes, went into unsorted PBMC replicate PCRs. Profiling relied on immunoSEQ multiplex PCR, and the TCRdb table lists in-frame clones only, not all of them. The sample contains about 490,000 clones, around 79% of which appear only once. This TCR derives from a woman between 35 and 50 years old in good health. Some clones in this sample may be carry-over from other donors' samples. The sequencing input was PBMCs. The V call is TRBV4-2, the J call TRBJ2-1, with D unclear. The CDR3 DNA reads TGTGCCAGCAGCCAAGGTTTTAGTGAGCAGTTCTTC. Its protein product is CASSQGFSEQFF.